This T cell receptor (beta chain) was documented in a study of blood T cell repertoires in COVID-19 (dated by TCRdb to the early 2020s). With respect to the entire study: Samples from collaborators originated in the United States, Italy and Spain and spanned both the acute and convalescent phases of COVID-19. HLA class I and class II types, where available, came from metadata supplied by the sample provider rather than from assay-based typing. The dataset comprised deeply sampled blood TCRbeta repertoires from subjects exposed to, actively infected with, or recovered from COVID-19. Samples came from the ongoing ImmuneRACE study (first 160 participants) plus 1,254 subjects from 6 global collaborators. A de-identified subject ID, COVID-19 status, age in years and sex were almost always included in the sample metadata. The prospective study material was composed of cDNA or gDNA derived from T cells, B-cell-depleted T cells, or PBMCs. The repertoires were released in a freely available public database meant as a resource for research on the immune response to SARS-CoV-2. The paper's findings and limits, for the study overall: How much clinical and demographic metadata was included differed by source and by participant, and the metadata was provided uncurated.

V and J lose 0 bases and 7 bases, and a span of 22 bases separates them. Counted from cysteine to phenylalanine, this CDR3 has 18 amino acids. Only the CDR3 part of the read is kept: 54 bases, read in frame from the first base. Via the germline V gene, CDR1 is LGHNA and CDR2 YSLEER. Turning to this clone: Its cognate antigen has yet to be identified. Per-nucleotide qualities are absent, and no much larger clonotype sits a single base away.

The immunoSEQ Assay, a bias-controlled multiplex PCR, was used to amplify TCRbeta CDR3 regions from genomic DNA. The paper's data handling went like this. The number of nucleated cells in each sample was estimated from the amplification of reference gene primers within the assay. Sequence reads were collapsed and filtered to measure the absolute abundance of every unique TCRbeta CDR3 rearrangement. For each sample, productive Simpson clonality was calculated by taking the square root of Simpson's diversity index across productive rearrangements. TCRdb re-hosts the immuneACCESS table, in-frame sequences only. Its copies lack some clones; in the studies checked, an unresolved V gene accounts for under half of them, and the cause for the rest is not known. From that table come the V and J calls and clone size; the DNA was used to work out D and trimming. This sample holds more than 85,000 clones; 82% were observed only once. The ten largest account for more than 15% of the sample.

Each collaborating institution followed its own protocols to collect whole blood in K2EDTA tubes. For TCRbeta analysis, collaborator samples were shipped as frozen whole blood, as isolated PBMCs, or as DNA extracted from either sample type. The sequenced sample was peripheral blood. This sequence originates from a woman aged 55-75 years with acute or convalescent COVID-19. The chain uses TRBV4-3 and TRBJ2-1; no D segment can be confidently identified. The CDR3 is CASSQDAPSTLGLNEQFF. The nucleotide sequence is TGCGCCAGCAGCCAAGACGCCCCAAGTACCCTTGGGCTAAATGAGCAGTTCTTC.